Detailed here is one T cell receptor (beta chain). As yet, its antigen is unknown. It was patients with CD8+CD57+ cell expansion by flow cytometry who were chosen for sequencing. This CDR3 has 11 amino acids. Trimming left V 6 bases short and J 3 bases short, with 8 bases between. In germline, CDR1 is DFQATT, CDR2 SNEGSKA (reference sequence). Researchers used genomic DNA as the template to profile TCR beta VDJ and CDR3. Each CDR3 protein is one row after TCRdb ran MiXCR on the reads. The table records more than 250,000 distinct CDR3 sequences, 82% of them present only once. The sample originates from a study of CD8+CD57+ T cells in acquired aplastic anemia. Regarding the study as a whole: The same twenty-nine CD8+ CDR3 sequences occurred in patients and in controls.

V is TRBV20-1 and J is TRBJ1-2, with D possibly matching TRBD1 (5 bases). The sequenced sample was sorted CD4+, CD8+, or CD8+CD57+ T cells (not recorded which) from PBMCs. This TCR came from a human donor with aplastic anemia. The CDR3 here is CSAGVDYGYTF. For the CDR3, the DNA is TGCAGTGCAGGGGTTGACTATGGCTACACCTTC.